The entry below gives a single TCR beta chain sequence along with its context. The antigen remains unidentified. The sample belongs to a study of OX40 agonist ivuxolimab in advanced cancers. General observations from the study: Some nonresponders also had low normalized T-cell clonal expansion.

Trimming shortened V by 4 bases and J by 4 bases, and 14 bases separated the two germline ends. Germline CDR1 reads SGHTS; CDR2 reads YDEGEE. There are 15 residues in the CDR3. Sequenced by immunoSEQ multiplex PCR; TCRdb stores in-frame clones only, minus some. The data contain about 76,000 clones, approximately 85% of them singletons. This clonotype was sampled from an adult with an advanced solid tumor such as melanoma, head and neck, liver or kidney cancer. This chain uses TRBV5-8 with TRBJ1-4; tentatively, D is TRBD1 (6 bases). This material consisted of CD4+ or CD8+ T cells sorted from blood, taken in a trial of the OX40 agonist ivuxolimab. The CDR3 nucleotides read TGTGCCAGCAGCCGAGGACAGAAGATTAATGAAAAACTGTTTTTT. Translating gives CASSRGQKINEKLFF.